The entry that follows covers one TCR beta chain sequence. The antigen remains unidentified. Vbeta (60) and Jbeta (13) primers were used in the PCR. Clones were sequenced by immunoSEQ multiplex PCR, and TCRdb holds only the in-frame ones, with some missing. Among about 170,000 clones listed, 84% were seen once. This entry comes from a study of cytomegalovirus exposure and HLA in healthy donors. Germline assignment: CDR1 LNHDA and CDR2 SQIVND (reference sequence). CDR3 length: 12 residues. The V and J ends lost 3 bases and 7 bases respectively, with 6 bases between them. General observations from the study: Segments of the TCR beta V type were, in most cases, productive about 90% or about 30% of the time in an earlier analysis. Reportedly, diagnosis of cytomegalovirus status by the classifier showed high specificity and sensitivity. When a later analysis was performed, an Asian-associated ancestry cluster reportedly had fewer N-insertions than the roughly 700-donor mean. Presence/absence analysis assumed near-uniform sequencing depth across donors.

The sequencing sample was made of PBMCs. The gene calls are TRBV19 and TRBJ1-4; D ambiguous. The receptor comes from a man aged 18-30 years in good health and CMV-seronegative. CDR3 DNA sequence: TGTGCCAGTAGTATTCGGGGTGAAAAACTGTTTTTT. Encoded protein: CASSIRGEKLFF. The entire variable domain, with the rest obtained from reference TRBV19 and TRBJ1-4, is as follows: DGGITQSPKYLFRKEGQNVTLSCEQNLNHDAMYWYRQDPGQGLRLIYYSQIVNDFQKGDIAEGYSVSREKKESFPLTVTSAQKNPTAFYLCASSIRGEKLFFGSGTQLSVL.